This T cell receptor beta chain is drawn from a study of T cells in Graves' hyperthyroidism and ophthalmopathy. TCR beta CDR3 sequences were amplified from RNA transcripts. The HTBI primer set was used in a first-round RT-PCR of the TCR CDR3. One entry per CDR3 protein, called by TCRdb with MiXCR from the multiplex PCR reads. The sample shows about 840,000 distinct CDR3 sequences, roughly 40% of them seen only once. Hyperthyroidism in the patients, aged 18 to 65, was newly diagnosed and under 2 months in duration. CDR1 and CDR2 (germline): SGHVS, FQNEAQ. With V trimmed by 5 bases and J by 3 bases, 10 bases remained unmatched. CDR3 length equals 16 residues.

The clonotype was recovered from a man in his late teens or twenties with Graves' hyperthyroidism. The J gene is TRBJ1-1, the V gene TRBV7-8, with TRBD1 matching 9 bases. Sequencing was carried out using blood. The CDR3 sequence is CASSPSLNRGHTEAFF. The CDR3 nucleotides read TGTGCCAGCAGCCCGAGCCTGAACAGGGGGCACACTGAAGCTTTCTTT.